What follows are 10 T cell receptor beta chains derived from one specimen sequenced in a study of T cell responses to AZD1222 COVID-19 vaccine. Assay: immunoSEQ multiplex PCR; the TCRdb copy retains only in-frame clones and omits some. The table includes about 150,000 clones, 80% to 90% detected once. Specimen: peripheral blood, collected after recovery from COVID-19. Source of these receptors: an adult who had recovered from COVID-19.

This clone was recorded only once. This chain uses TRBV10-1 with TRBJ2-3; a possible D gene is TRBD1 (7 bases). In germline, CDR1 is WNHNN, CDR2 SYGVQD (reference sequence). The CDR3 has 14 amino acids. V was cut by 7 bases and J by 2 bases, with 13 bases left in between. Here the CDR3 reads CASKQGRNTDTQYF. CDR3 nucleotides: TGCGCCAGCAAACAGGGGAGGAACACAGATACGCAGTATTTT.

As to this clone: The junction differs from germline at one of its ends, possibly a read error. The V and J genes are TRBV19 and TRBJ1-5; perhaps TRBD1 as D (6 bases). Germline values: CDR1 LNHDA, CDR2 SQIVND (reference sequence). This CDR3 has 14 residues. The CDR3 DNA follows: TGTGCCAGTAGTAGCCTCCCAGGGGAAGTCGGAGTTAGTTTT. Amino acids: CASSSLPGEVGVSF. Combining the CDR3 with reference TRBV19 and TRBJ1-5 gives the whole variable domain DGGITQSPKYLFRKEGQNVTLSCEQNLNHDAMYWYRQDPGQGLRLIYYSQIVNDFQKGDIAEGYSVSREKKESFPLTVTSAQKNPTAFYLCASSSLPGEVGVSFGDGTRLSIL.

J is TRBJ2-7 and V is TRBV7-8; D ambiguous. From germline, CDR1 is SGHVS and CDR2 FQNEAQ. The ends were cut back, 0 bases at V and 2 bases at J, with 17 bases in the middle. The CDR3 extends over 17 amino acids. Here the CDR3 DNA reads TGTGCCAGCAGCTTAGCGCCGATCCGGGCCGCCACCTACGAGCAGTACTTC. Residues: CASSLAPIRAATYEQYF.

The V call is TRBV19, the J call TRBJ2-7, with TRBD1 matching 9 bases. The V gene end was trimmed by 7 bases and the J gene end by 6 bases; junction bases not matched to a gene: 10. Looked up from germline, CDR1 is LNHDA and CDR2 is SQIVND (reference sequence). The CDR3 runs 14 residues. The CDR3 sequence: CASTSGTGYREQYF. The CDR3 nucleotides read TGTGCCAGTACCTCCGGGACAGGGTACCGCGAGCAGTACTTC.

The CDR3 coding sequence is TGCGCCAGCAGTTTAATGGGACAGGGGGCGGATGAAAAACTGTTTTTT. This gives the protein CASSLMGQGADEKLFF. The V and J genes are TRBV5-1 and TRBJ1-4, with 12 bases that match TRBD1. In germline, CDR1 is SGHRS, CDR2 YFSETQ. Trimming took 5 bases from V and 6 from J; bases not matched to a gene: 8. The CDR3 has 16 amino acids. The variable domain in full, completed from reference TRBV5-1 and TRBJ1-4, reads KAGVTQTPRYLIKTRGQQVTLSCSPISGHRSVSWYQQTPGQGLQFLFEYFSETQRNKGNFPGRFSGRQFSNSRSEMNVSTLELGDSALYLCASSLMGQGADEKLFFGSGTQLSVL.

This clone showed up just a few times. The rearrangement uses TRBV7-9 and TRBJ1-4; 10 nucleotides align to TRBD1. The trim removed 7 bases at V and 8 bases at J, leaving 7 bases unmatched. Germline V gene data show CDR1 as SEHNR and CDR2 as FQNEAQ (reference sequence). The CDR3 runs 14 residues. This chain's CDR3 is CASTQTGGNEKLFF. The CDR3 region has the DNA TGTGCCAGCACCCAGACAGGGGGCAACGAAAAACTGTTTTTT.

This clone was observed once. The chain recombines TRBV12-5 with TRBJ1-1, with 7 bases that match TRBD1. V dropped 1 base and J dropped 0; count of bases not matched to a gene: 2. CDR1 and CDR2 (germline): LGHNT, FRNRAP. The CDR3 length is 15 residues. Here the CDR3 reads CASGLGGQMNTEAFF. Written as DNA, the CDR3 is TGTGCTAGTGGTTTGGGGGGACAGATGAACACTGAAGCTTTCTTT.

This chain connects TRBV5-6 to TRBJ1-4; D is possibly TRBD1 (5 bases). V was cut by 6 bases and J by 5 bases, with 11 bases left in between. The CDR3 has 13 residues. Germline V gene sequence: CDR1 SGHDT, CDR2 YYEEEE. The CDR3 DNA is TGTGCCAGCATGCGGGGGAGGAATGAAAAACTGTTTTTT. Protein sequence: CASMRGRNEKLFF.

The chain uses TRBV7-8 and TRBJ2-1; no clear D gene. This CDR3 comprises 13 residues. The ends were cut back, 3 bases at V and 9 bases at J, with 12 bases in the middle. From germline, CDR1 is SGHVS and CDR2 FQNEAQ. CDR3 bases: TGTGCCAGCAGCTTTCTTCTATTGTCTGAGCAGTTCTTC. Amino acids: CASSFLLLSEQFF.

This clone has only a few counts. The chain has TRBV19 and TRBJ1-2; the match to TRBD1 covers 7 bases. Germline trimming cut 6 bases from V and 8 bases from J; bases unmatched to any gene: 15. There are 15 residues in the CDR3. Germline loops: CDR1 LNHDA, CDR2 SQIVND (reference sequence). The DNA of the CDR3 is TGTGCCAGTAGGCCCTCACAGGGGCGAAGCTTCGGCTACACCTTC. It codes for CASRPSQGRSFGYTF.